These 26 T cell receptor beta chains share one sample of origin, sequenced in a study of cytomegalovirus exposure and HLA in healthy donors. The PCR used 60 Vbeta and 13 Jbeta primers. Produced via immunoSEQ multiplex PCR; TCRdb's table is partial and in-frame only. The data contain about 130,000 clones, 80% of them singletons. What was sequenced was PBMCs. The receptors were gathered from a man in his thirties or forties in good health and CMV-seronegative.

V is TRBV10-2 and J is TRBJ2-1; 10 positions match TRBD2. Trimming at V came to 3 bases and at J to 2 bases, leaving 7 bases not matched to a gene. This CDR3 is 17 amino acids long. Germline values: CDR1 WSHSY, CDR2 SAAADI. The CDR3 is CASSDLPGTSAYNEQFF. The DNA of the CDR3 is TGCGCCAGCAGTGATCTACCCGGGACTAGCGCCTACAATGAGCAGTTCTTC.

The chain couples TRBV6-5 to TRBJ1-6, with TRBD1 identical over 9 bases. Per germline, CDR1 MNHEY and CDR2 SVGAGI. The CDR3 is made up of 14 amino acids. V lost 6 bases and J lost 9; bases outside the gene matches: 6. The CDR3 reads CASRQPTGGSPLHF. As DNA, the CDR3 is TGTGCCAGCAGACAACCGACAGGGGGTTCACCCCTCCACTTT.

As to this clone: The conserved phenylalanine or tryptophan is not found at the CDR3 terminus, so this likely reflects a read error. The chain links TRBV6-6 to TRBJ2-7, with a weak D call TRBD2 (5 bases). Trimming pared 2 bases from V and 2 bases from J, leaving 13 bases between. This CDR3 has 15 residues. Germline V gene lookup returns CDR1 MNHNY and CDR2 SVGAGI (reference sequence). The CDR3 DNA sequence: TGTGCCAGCAGTTACGAACCCGGGATAACCTACGAGCAGTACCTC. Encoded protein: CASSYEPGITYEQYL.

The V call is TRBV27, the J call TRBJ2-7; D remains ambiguous. This CDR3 comprises 14 residues. Trimming removed 3 bases at V and 2 bases at J, with 11 bases between. Germline CDR1 is MNHEY and CDR2 is SMNVEV (reference sequence). CDR3 region: CASSFTIGPYEQYF. DNA of the CDR3: TGTGCCAGCAGTTTCACTATAGGTCCCTACGAGCAGTACTTC.

This clone was recorded only once. An end of the junction differs from the germline gene, which may be a read error. This chain uses TRBV18 with TRBJ1-1, with TRBD1 identical over 7 bases. The CDR3 spans 15 residues. In germline, CDR1 is KGHSH, CDR2 LQKENI. In DNA form, the CDR3 reads TGTGCCAGCTCAGCACCGGGACAGAGTTACACTGAAGCTTTCTTT. This codes for CASSAPGQSYTEAFF. Full variable domain (rest looked up from reference TRBV18 and TRBJ1-1): NAGVMQNPRHLVRRRGQEARLRCSPMKGHSHVYWYRQLPEEGLKFMVYLQKENIIDESGMPKERFSAEFPKEGPSILRIQQVVRGDSAAYFCASSAPGQSYTEAFFGQGTRLTVV.

The chain has TRBV4-1 and TRBJ2-3; D call uncertain. Trimming pared 3 bases from V and 1 base from J, leaving 5 bases between. Per the germline V gene, CDR1 is MGHRA and CDR2 is YSYEKL. CDR3 length equals 13 residues. CDR3 loop: CASSHSGTDTQYF. The CDR3 DNA sequence: TGCGCCAGCAGCCACAGTGGCACAGATACGCAGTATTTT.

In regard to this clone: At one end the junction does not follow the germline gene, possibly because of a read error. The chain couples TRBV6-5 to TRBJ2-7, with a weak D call TRBD1 (5 bases). Germline CDR1 MNHEY, CDR2 SVGAGI. The CDR3 totals 11 residues. CDR3: CASSDSYEQHF. In DNA form, the CDR3 reads TGTGCCAGCAGTGACAGCTACGAGCAGCACTTC.

Notes on this clone: Its ends do not fully match the called genes, so a read error is possible. This rearrangement joins TRBV9 to TRBJ2-3; weak D call: TRBD2 (5 bases). Looked up from germline, CDR1 is SGDLS and CDR2 is YYNGEE. The CDR3 is 14 residues long. CDR3 sequence: CASTVSGLTDTQYF. The CDR3 region has the DNA TGTGCCAGCACCGTAAGCGGACTCACAGATACGCAGTATTTT. Together with reference TRBV9 and TRBJ2-3, the CDR3 gives the full variable domain: DSGVTQTPKHLITATGQRVTLRCSPRSGDLSVYWYQQSLDQGLQFLIQYYNGEERAKGNILERFSAQQFPDLHSELNLSSLELGDSALYFCASTVSGLTDTQYFGPGTRLTVL.

This clone was counted once. V usage is TRBV7-9 and J usage is TRBJ2-7; TRBD1 might be the D (6 bases). Germline assignment: CDR1 SEHNR and CDR2 FQNEAQ (reference sequence). This CDR3 comprises 14 residues. V was shortened by 4 bases and J by 5 bases, with 15 bases between the two germline ends. For the CDR3, the DNA is TGTGCCAGCAGCTCCACACAGGGAATGCACGAGCAGTACTTC. Its protein is CASSSTQGMHEQYF.

The chain couples TRBV5-1 to TRBJ1-5; 8 bases are shared with TRBD1. V shed 3 bases, J shed 7 bases, and the junction held 3 bases outside the gene matches. This CDR3 contains 13 residues. Germline CDR1 and CDR2: SGHRS and YFSETQ. CDR3 sequence reads: CASSSDRGQPQHF. DNA for the CDR3: TGCGCCAGCAGCTCAGACAGGGGACAGCCCCAGCATTTT. Drawing the rest from reference TRBV5-1 and TRBJ1-5, the complete variable domain is KAGVTQTPRYLIKTRGQQVTLSCSPISGHRSVSWYQQTPGQGLQFLFEYFSETQRNKGNFPGRFSGRQFSNSRSEMNVSTLELGDSALYLCASSSDRGQPQHFGDGTRLSIL.

The chain combines TRBV18 with TRBJ2-7; TRBD1 matches 8 bases. With V trimmed by 5 bases and J by 2 bases, 2 bases remained unmatched. The CDR3 length is 13 residues. Germline CDR1 is KGHSH and CDR2 is LQKENI. CDR3 in DNA: TGTGCCAGCTCAAAGACAGGGGCCTACGAGCAGTACTTC. Its protein is CASSKTGAYEQYF.

The genes are TRBV5-6 and TRBJ1-1; 8 bases fit TRBD1. Germline V gives CDR1 SGHDT, CDR2 YYEEEE. The CDR3 runs 15 residues. After removal of 0 bases from V and 7 bases from J, the junction contained 8 bases not matched to a gene. The CDR3 loop reads CASSLGQGTTGEAFF. DNA of the CDR3: TGTGCCAGCAGCTTGGGACAGGGGACAACAGGTGAAGCTTTCTTT.

The rearrangement links TRBV6-6 to TRBJ2-1, with D possibly being TRBD2 (5 bases). CDR1 and CDR2 (germline): MNHNY, SVGAGI (reference sequence). The CDR3 runs to 13 residues. Trimming left V 7 bases short and J 2 bases short, with 9 bases between. The CDR3 DNA reads TGTGCCAGCATGAGCGGACCCTACAATGAGCAGTTCTTC. Translating it yields CASMSGPYNEQFF.

This clone came up a few times. The chain uses TRBV13 and TRBJ2-3; possibly TRBD1 for D (5 bases). This CDR3 contains 16 residues. The V end lost 5 bases, the J end lost 4 bases, and 19 bases lay between the germline ends. CDR1 PRHDT and CDR2 FYEKMQ come from the germline V gene (reference sequence). The DNA of the CDR3 is TGTGCCAGCAGCCGTTACGCGACAGAGACCTCAGATACGCAGTATTTT. Protein product: CASSRYATETSDTQYF.

Comments on this clone: An end of the junction does not agree with germline; a read error may underlie this. CDR3 DNA: TGCGCCAGCTACGTCGCAGGGGGAGGCCCCAATCAGCCCCAGAATTTT. Protein: CASYVAGGGPNQPQNF. V and J are TRBV4-1 and TRBJ1-5; TRBD1 agrees at 7 bases. This CDR3 spans 16 amino acids. Germline loops: CDR1 MGHRA, CDR2 YSYEKL.

J is TRBJ2-1 and V is TRBV5-1; 11 nucleotides match TRBD2. This CDR3 is built from 17 residues. CDR1 SGHRS and CDR2 YFSETQ come from the germline V gene. V lost 4 bases, J lost 7 bases, and 13 bases stayed unmatched. CDR3 sequence (DNA): TGCGCCAGCAGCCCATCCCGAGGGACTAGCGGCTTAAATGAGCAGTTCTTC. This codes for CASSPSRGTSGLNEQFF. Complete variable domain (other parts from reference TRBV5-1 and TRBJ2-1): KAGVTQTPRYLIKTRGQQVTLSCSPISGHRSVSWYQQTPGQGLQFLFEYFSETQRNKGNFPGRFSGRQFSNSRSEMNVSTLELGDSALYLCASSPSRGTSGLNEQFFGPGTRLTVL.

The chain uses TRBV19 and TRBJ2-7; the D is unclear. The V end was cut by 3 bases, the J end by 2 bases, with 11 bases between. CDR1 and CDR2 (germline): LNHDA, SQIVND (reference sequence). The CDR3 length is 14 residues. The CDR3 sequence: CASSMAVSTYEQYF. Written as DNA, the CDR3 is TGTGCCAGTAGTATGGCGGTCAGCACCTACGAGCAGTACTTC.

This chain uses TRBV7-8 with TRBJ2-2, with 12 positions matching TRBD2. The CDR3 sequence is 18 residues long. CDR1 is SGHVS, CDR2 FQNEAQ, per germline. Losses at the gene ends were 5 bases for V and 4 bases for J; bases not matched to a gene: 11. The DNA for the CDR3 is TGTGCCAGCAGCCACGGACTAGCGGGGCCCTCTGTCACCGGGGAGCTGTTTTTT. It translates to CASSHGLAGPSVTGELFF.

CDR3 bases: TGCGCCAGCAGCCAAGCCCCCTATGAAGCTTTCTTT. It specifies CASSQAPYEAFF. This chain connects TRBV4-1 to TRBJ1-1, with D unclear. This CDR3 comprises 12 residues. V shed 1 base and J shed 7 bases, with 7 bases lying between them. Germline assignment: CDR1 MGHRA and CDR2 YSYEKL.

J is TRBJ1-1 and V is TRBV11-2, with 8 bases that match TRBD1. This CDR3 has 15 residues. Germline V lookup: CDR1 SGHAT, CDR2 FQNNGV. Losses at the gene ends were 1 base for V and 4 bases for J; bases not matched to a gene: 5. CDR3 protein: CASSLGTGYGTEAFF. DNA for the CDR3: TGTGCCAGCAGCTTAGGGACAGGGTATGGCACTGAAGCTTTCTTT.

A few counts support this clone. This chain joins TRBV27 and TRBJ2-3; 8 bases line up with TRBD2. With 4 bases clipped from V and 4 bases from J, the junction kept 4 bases outside the gene matches. Germline CDR1 is MNHEY and CDR2 is SMNVEV (reference sequence). The CDR3 length is 14 residues. The CDR3 nucleotides read TGTGCCAGCAGTTCTCGGGAGGGGGCAGATACGCAGTATTTT. It codes for CASSSREGADTQYF.

The V call is TRBV15, the J call TRBJ2-2, with 7 nucleotides matching TRBD2. CDR1 and CDR2 (germline): LNHNV, YYDKDF (reference sequence). With V trimmed by 3 bases and J by 3 bases, 7 bases remained unmatched. CDR3 length: 16 amino acids. The CDR3 coding sequence is TGTGCCACCAGCAGCTTACTGGGAGGGTACACCGGGGAGCTGTTTTTT. Protein sequence: CATSSLLGGYTGELFF.

J is TRBJ2-1 and V is TRBV11-2; maybe TRBD1 (7 bases). The CDR3 extends over 13 amino acids. Germline V lookup: CDR1 SGHAT, CDR2 FQNNGV. With 3 bases removed from V and 9 bases from J, the gap between germline ends came to 12 bases. The CDR3 is CASSFRGVGEQFF. CDR3 nucleotide sequence: TGTGCCAGCAGCTTCAGGGGGGTGGGTGAGCAGTTCTTC.

The chain joins TRBV29-1 to TRBJ2-7; 7 bases are a match to TRBD2. V lost 4 bases and J lost 1; bases outside the gene matches: 4. Germline CDR1 SQVTM, CDR2 ANQGSEA. The CDR3 extends over 13 amino acids. The chain's CDR3 is CSVAQRGSYEQYF. CDR3 DNA: TGCAGCGTTGCCCAGCGGGGTTCCTACGAGCAGTACTTC.

J is TRBJ1-5 and V is TRBV30; 9 nucleotides agree with TRBD1. V lost 4 bases, J lost 9 bases, and 13 bases stayed unmatched. Germline-derived CDR1 and CDR2 are GTSNPN and SVGIG (reference sequence). This CDR3 has 15 residues. The CDR3 nucleotides are TGTGCCTGGAATCCCGGGACAGGGCCATCTCTGCCCCAGCATTTT. Protein sequence: CAWNPGTGPSLPQHF. The variable domain in full, completed from reference TRBV30 and TRBJ1-5, reads SQTIHQWPATLVQPVGSPLSLECTVEGTSNPNLYWYRQAAGRGLQLLFYSVGIGQISSEVPQNLSASRPQDRQFILSSKKLLLSDSGFYLCAWNPGTGPSLPQHFGDGTRLSIL.

This clone was detected once. V gene TRBV7-2 combines with J gene TRBJ2-3; 8 nucleotides line up with TRBD2. The CDR3 is 16 residues long. Trimming removed 0 bases from V and 0 bases from J; junction bases left unmatched: 2. Per germline, CDR1 SGHTA and CDR2 FQGNSA. CDR3 in amino acids: CASSLAPSGSTDTQYF. CDR3 in DNA: TGTGCCAGCAGCTTAGCTCCTAGCGGGAGCACAGATACGCAGTATTTT.